This TCR beta chain came from a study of siplizumab effects on memory and regulatory T cells. Only in-frame clones appear in the TCRdb table, and some are missing; sequencing was by immunoSEQ multiplex PCR. The repertoire holds more than 95,000 clones, approximately 93% seen once, with approximately 0.62% in the top ten. Whole-study findings and limits: Solely a minor proportion of alloreactive clones could be assigned to unstimulated subsets.

The CDR3 is 14 amino acids. The germline CDR1 and CDR2 sequences are SGHVS and FNYEAQ. V dropped 1 base and J dropped 5 bases, with 11 bases sitting between them. For this clone: Its antigen is still unknown.

The J gene is TRBJ1-1, the V gene TRBV7-6; no definite D call. Sequencing was carried out using Tregs sorted from blood. The clonotype comes from a human donor in good health. The chain's CDR3 is CASSLGGVETEAFF. In DNA form, the CDR3 reads TGTGCCAGCAGCTTAGGTGGGGTTGAGACTGAAGCTTTCTTT.